This TCR beta chain was captured in a study of CD8 T cells in ankylosing spondylitis. The study, taken as a whole, reports: Fewer than ten highly homologous variants made up a TCR beta motif, and this motif appeared characteristic of ankylosing spondylitis blood. In synovial fluid and blood from reactive arthritis, some motif variants were previously reported.

This clonotype came up a few times. Its antigen is unknown. TCRdb re-called the 5' RACE reads through MiXCR, storing one row per CDR3 protein. The table shows 300,000 to 400,000 distinct CDR3 sequences, with approximately 14% occurring only once. What was sequenced was blood, either unsorted or a sorted T cell fraction (not recorded which). The receptor was derived from a male donor with ankylosing spondylitis or in good health (not recorded which).

The CDR3, as DNA: TGTGCCAGCAGCTTCGGGTTTGGCGGGGAGCTGTTTTTT. It translates to CASSFGFGGELFF. The chain carries TRBV7-2 and TRBJ2-2; D unresolved. Trimming removed 3 bases from V and 7 bases from J, with 9 bases in between. The germline V gene has CDR1 SGHTA and CDR2 FQGNSA. The CDR3 sequence is 13 residues long.